This TCR beta chain came from a study of T cells expressing NK-cell markers. The wider study: Seven HCMV-seropositive donors and one seronegative donor made up the eight sequenced donors.

TCR beta cDNA was generated via 5'RACE template switching incorporating UMIs. With the 5' RACE reads reprocessed, TCRdb shows one record per CDR3 protein and no DNA. Recorded for this sample: roughly 380,000 distinct CDR3 sequences. This CDR3 is 19 amino acids long. Germline CDR1 reads SGDLS; CDR2 reads YYNGEE. The gene calls are TRBV9 and TRBJ2-3; checking the TCRdb D call of TRBD2 is not possible without DNA. The receptor's source is a man aged 18 to 69 in good health. Sequenced: blood T cells: a sorted CD56 or NKG2C T cell subset, CD4+ or CD8+ T cells, or bulk PBMC T cells (not recorded which). CDR3 region: CASSAYSSGGFPSTDTQYF.